This T cell receptor beta chain was sequenced during a study of T cell repertoires in cytomegalovirus infection. Study-level background: Public TCR beta signatures marked donors with CMV infection and the matching HLA.

MiXCR, run by TCRdb on the reads, gives a single entry per CDR3 protein. The data hold about 740,000 distinct CDR3 sequences, with about 40% observed a single time. As for this clonotype: The target antigen is unknown. Germline and junction disagree at one end, which may indicate a read error.

Study results and limitations: Dominant in the ex vivo response were TCR beta clonotypes restricted by HLA-C and specific for CMV.

Germline V CDR1 and CDR2: SGHVS, FNYEAQ. There are 13 residues in the CDR3. The sequence was collected from a human donor in good health (CMV status not recorded). Some clones in this sample may be carry-over from other donors' samples. The rearrangement uses TRBV7-6 and TRBJ1-1, with D unresolved. Sequencing was carried out using PBMCs. This chain's CDR3 is CARSFGLNTEAFF. The CDR3 region has the DNA TGTGCCAGAAGCTTCGGCCTGAACACTGAAGCTTTCTTT.